These 4 T cell receptor beta chains were all obtained from the same sample, sequenced in a study of blood T cell repertoires in COVID-19 (dated by TCRdb to 2019 to 2021). Library method: the immunoSEQ multiplex PCR assay. TCRdb holds this immuneACCESS table with in-frame rearrangements only. Some clones are missing; in checked studies, unresolved V genes explain under half, and the rest has no known cause. The sample table contains 250,000 or so clones; only one count was recorded for approximately 85% of them. The ten largest make up about 0.74% of the sample. Sequencing used peripheral blood. The receptors come from a woman aged 25-40 years with acute or convalescent COVID-19.

This clone was seen only a few times. The V and J genes are TRBV5-4 and TRBJ2-5; 8 bases agree with TRBD2. Germline CDR1 is SGHNT and CDR2 is YYREEE (reference sequence). Trimming cost V 0 bases and J 7 bases; bases outside gene matches: 8. CDR3 length: 15 residues. DNA for the CDR3: TGTGCCAGCAGCTTGGAGTCCAGCGGGAGAGGGACCCAGTACTTC. Protein product: CASSLESSGRGTQYF.

This chain joins TRBV7-9 and TRBJ2-1; TRBD2 matches 13 bases. CDR1 is SEHNR and CDR2 is FQNEAQ in the germline V gene (reference sequence). The trim removed 5 bases at V and 8 bases at J, leaving 6 bases unmatched. There are 15 residues in the CDR3. The CDR3, as DNA: TGTGCCAGCAGCCCACTAGCGGGAGGGCCATATGAGCAGTTCTTC. Protein product: CASSPLAGGPYEQFF.

The chain carries TRBV10-3 and TRBJ1-3; 8 nucleotides match TRBD1. J lost 7 bases, V lost 0 bases, and 5 bases had no gene match. The CDR3 contains 15 residues. Germline V lookup: CDR1 ENHRY, CDR2 SYGVKD. The chain's CDR3 is CAISESGTGLNTIYF. The CDR3, as DNA: TGTGCCATCAGTGAGTCGGGGACAGGTCTGAACACCATATATTTT.

This clone was picked up a small number of times. This chain joins TRBV11-2 and TRBJ1-3; D uncertain. The V gene's germline CDR1 is SGHAT and CDR2 FQNNGV. V gave up 5 bases and J gave up 0 bases, with 11 bases separating them. This CDR3 comprises 15 residues. The CDR3 DNA sequence: TGTGCCAGCAGCCTAGGTACAGTCTCTGGAAACACCATATATTTT. It is translated as CASSLGTVSGNTIYF. Drawing the rest from reference TRBV11-2 and TRBJ1-3, the complete variable domain is EAGVAQSPRYKIIEKRQSVAFWCNPISGHATLYWYQQILGQGPKLLIQFQNNGVVDDSQLPKDRFSAERLKGVDSTLKIQPAKLEDSAVYLCASSLGTVSGNTIYFGEGSWLTVV.